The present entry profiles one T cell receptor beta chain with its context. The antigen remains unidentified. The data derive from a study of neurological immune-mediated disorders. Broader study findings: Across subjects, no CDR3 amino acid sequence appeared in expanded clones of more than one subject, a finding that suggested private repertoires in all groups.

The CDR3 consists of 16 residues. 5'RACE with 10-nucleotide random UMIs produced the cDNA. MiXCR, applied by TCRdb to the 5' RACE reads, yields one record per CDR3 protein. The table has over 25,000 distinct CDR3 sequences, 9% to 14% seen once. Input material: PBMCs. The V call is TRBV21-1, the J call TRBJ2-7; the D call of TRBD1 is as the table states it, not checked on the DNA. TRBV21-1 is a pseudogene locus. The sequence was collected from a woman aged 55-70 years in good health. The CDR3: CASSKGVTGTDYEQYF. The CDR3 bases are TGTGCCAGCAGCAAAGGCGTAACCGGGACGGACTACGAGCAGTACTTC.